What follows describes a single T cell receptor beta chain. The sample belongs to a study of blood T cell repertoires in COVID-19. Produced via immunoSEQ multiplex PCR; TCRdb's table is partial and in-frame only. The table has fewer than 400,000 clones, roughly nine tenths seen once; the top ten hold 1.5% to 2%. The germline CDR1 and CDR2 sequences are SGHDT and YYEEEE. Trimming stripped 4 bases from V and 4 bases from J, with 8 bases between. The CDR3 totals 12 residues. Seattle patient enrollment occurred during active infection, with longitudinal follow-up thereafter. The rearrangement links TRBV5-6 to TRBJ1-2, with D uncertain. This TCR was sampled from a woman in her twenties or thirties with COVID-19, enrolled during active disease. Source material: peripheral blood. The CDR3 nucleotides are TGTGCCAGCAGCGGAGGAACCTATGGCTACACCTTC. This sequence encodes CASSGGTYGYTF. Full variable domain (outside the CDR3, taken from reference TRBV5-6 and TRBJ1-2): DAGVTQSPTHLIKTRGQQVTLRCSPKSGHDTVSWYQQALGQGPQFIFQYYEEEERQRGNFPDRFSGHQFPNYSSELNVNALLLGDSALYLCASSGGTYGYTFGSGTRLTVV.